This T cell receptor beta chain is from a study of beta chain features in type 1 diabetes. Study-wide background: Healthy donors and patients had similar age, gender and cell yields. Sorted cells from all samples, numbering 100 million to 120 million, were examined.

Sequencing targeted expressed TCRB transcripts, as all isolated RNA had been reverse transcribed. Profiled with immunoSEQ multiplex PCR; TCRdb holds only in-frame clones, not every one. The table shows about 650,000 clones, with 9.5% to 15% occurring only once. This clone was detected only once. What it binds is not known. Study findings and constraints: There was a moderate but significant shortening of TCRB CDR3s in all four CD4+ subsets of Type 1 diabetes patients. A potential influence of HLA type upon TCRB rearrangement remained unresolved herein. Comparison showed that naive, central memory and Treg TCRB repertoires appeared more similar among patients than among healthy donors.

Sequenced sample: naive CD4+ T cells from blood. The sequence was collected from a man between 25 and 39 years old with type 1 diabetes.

CDR3 residues: CASSTGGSGANVLTF. The DNA of the CDR3 is TGTGCCAGCAGCACAGGGGGCTCTGGGGCCAACGTCCTGACTTTC. J is TRBJ2-6 and V is TRBV7-8; 8 bases align to TRBD1. The germline V gene encodes CDR1 SGHVS and CDR2 FQNEAQ. V was clipped by 5 bases and J by 0 bases; unmatched bases: 0. The CDR3 runs 15 residues.